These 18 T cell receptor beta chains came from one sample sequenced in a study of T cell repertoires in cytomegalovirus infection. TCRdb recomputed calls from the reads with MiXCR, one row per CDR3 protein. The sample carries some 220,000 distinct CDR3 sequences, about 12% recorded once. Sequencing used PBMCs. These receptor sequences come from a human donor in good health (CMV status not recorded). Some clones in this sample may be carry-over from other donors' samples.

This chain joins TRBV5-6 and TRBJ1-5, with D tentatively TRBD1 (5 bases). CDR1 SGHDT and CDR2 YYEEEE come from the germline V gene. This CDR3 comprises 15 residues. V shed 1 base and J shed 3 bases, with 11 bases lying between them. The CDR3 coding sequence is TGTGCCAGCAGCTTGAGAGGGGTTATCAATCAGCCCCAGCATTTT. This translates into CASSLRGVINQPQHF.

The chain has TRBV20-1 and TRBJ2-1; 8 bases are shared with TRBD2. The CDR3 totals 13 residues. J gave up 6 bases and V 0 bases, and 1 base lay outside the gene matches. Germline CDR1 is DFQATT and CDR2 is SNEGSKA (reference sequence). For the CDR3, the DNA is TGCAGTGCTAGAGACGGGAGGGCCAATGAGCAGTTCTTC. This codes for CSARDGRANEQFF.

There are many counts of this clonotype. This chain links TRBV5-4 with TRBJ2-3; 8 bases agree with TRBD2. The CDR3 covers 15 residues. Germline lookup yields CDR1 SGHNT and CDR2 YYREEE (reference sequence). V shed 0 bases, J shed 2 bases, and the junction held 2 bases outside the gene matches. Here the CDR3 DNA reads TGTGCCAGCAGCTTGGGTAGCGGGAACACAGATACGCAGTATTTT. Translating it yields CASSLGSGNTDTQYF.

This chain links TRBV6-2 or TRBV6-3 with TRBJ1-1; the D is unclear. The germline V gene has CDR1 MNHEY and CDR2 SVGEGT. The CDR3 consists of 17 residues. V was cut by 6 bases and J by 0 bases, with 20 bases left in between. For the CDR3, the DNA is TGTGCCAGCAGCAAAATCCCGGACGTGAGTTTGAACACTGAAGCTTTCTTT. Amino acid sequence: CASSKIPDVSLNTEAFF.

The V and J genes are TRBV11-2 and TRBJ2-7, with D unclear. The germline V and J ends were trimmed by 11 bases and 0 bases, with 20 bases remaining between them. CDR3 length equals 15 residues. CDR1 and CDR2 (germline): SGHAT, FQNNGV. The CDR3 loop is CASQSINSVSYEQYF. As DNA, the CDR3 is TGTGCCTCACAGTCAATTAATAGTGTCTCCTACGAGCAGTACTTC.

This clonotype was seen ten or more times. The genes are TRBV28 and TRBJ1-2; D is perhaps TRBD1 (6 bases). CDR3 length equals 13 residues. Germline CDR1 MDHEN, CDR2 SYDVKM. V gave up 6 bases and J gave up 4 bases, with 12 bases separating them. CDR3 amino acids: CASRLQGAYGYTF. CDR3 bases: TGTGCCAGCAGACTACAGGGTGCCTATGGCTACACCTTC.

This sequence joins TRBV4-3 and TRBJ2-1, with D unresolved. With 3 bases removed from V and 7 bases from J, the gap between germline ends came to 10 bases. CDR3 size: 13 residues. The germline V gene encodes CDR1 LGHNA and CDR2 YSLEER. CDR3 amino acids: CASSQGPRNEQFF. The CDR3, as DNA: TGCGCCAGCAGCCAGGGCCCTAGGAATGAGCAGTTCTTC.

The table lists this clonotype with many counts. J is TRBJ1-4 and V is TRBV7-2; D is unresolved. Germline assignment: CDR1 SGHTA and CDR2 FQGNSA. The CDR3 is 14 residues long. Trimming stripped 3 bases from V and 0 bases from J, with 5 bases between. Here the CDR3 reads CASSFTSTNEKLFF. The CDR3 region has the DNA TGTGCCAGCAGCTTTACCTCAACTAATGAAAAACTGTTTTTT.

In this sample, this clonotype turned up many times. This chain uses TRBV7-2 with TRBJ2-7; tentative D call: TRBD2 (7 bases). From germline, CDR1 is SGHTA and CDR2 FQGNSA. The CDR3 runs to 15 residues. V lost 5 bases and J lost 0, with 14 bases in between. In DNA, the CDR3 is TGTGCCAGCAGCACACAGGGAGGGAGCTCCTACGAGCAGTACTTC. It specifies CASSTQGGSSYEQYF.

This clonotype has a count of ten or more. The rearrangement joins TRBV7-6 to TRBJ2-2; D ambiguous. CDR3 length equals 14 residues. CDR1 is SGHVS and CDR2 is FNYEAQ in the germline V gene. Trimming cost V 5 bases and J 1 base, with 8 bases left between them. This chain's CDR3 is CASSRTGNTGELFF. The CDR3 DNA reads TGTGCCAGCAGCAGGACGGGGAACACCGGGGAGCTGTTTTTT.

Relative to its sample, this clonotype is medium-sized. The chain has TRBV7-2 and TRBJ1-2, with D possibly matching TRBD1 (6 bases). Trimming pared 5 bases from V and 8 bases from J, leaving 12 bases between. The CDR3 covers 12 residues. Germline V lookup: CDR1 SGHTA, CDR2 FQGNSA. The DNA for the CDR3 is TGTGCCAGCAGCGCCAGGGGTTGGGGCTACACCTTC. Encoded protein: CASSARGWGYTF.

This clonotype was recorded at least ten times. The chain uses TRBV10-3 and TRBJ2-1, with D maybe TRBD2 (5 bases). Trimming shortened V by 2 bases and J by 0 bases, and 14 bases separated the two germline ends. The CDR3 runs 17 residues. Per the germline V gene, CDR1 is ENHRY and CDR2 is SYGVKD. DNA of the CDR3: TGTGCCATCAGTGAGCCCGCGGAGGCAGGCTCCTACAATGAGCAGTTCTTC. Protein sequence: CAISEPAEAGSYNEQFF.

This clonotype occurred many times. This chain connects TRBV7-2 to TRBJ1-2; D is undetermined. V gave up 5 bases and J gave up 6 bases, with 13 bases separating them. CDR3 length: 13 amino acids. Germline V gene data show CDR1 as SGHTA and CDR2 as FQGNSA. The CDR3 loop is CASSALPGDGYTF. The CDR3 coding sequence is TGTGCCAGCAGCGCCCTCCCCGGGGATGGCTACACCTTC.

The CDR3 here is CASSFQPEALRDTEAFF. The CDR3 DNA follows: TGTGCCAGCAGCTTTCAGCCTGAGGCCCTCAGGGACACTGAAGCTTTCTTT. The gene calls are TRBV5-5 and TRBJ1-1; a possible D gene is TRBD1 (5 bases). V lost 2 bases to trimming and J lost 3 bases, with 20 bases between them. Germline V gene data show CDR1 as SGHKS and CDR2 as YYEKEE (reference sequence). The CDR3 is 17 residues long.

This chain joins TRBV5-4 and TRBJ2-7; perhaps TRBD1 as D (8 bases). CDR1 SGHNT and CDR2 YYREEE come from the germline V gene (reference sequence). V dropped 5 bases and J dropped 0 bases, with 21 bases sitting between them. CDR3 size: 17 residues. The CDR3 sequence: CASSGGGETGVSYEQYF. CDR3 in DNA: TGTGCCAGCAGTGGGGGGGGAGAGACAGGGGTCTCCTACGAGCAGTACTTC.

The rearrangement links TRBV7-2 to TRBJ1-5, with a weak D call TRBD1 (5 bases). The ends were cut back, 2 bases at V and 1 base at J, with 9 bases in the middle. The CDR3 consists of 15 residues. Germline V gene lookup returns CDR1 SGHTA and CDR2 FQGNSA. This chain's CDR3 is CASSLNWGSNQPQHF. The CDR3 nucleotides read TGTGCCAGCAGCTTAAATTGGGGGAGCAATCAGCCCCAGCATTTT.

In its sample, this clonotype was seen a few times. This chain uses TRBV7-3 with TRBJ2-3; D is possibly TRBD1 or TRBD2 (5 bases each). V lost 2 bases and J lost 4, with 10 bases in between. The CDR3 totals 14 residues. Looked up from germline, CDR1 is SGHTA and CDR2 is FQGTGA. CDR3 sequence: CASSLVGVSDTQYF. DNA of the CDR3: TGTGCCAGCAGCTTAGTGGGGGTCTCAGATACGCAGTATTTT. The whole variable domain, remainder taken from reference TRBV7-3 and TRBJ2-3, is GAGVSQTPSNKVTEKGKYVELRCDPISGHTALYWYRQSLGQGPEFLIYFQGTGAADDSGLPNDRFFAVRPEGSVSTLKIQRTERGDSAVYLCASSLVGVSDTQYFGPGTRLTVL.

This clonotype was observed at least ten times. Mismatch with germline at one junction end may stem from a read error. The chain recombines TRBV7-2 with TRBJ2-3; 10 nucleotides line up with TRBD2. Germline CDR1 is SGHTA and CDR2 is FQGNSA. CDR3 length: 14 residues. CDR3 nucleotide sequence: TGTGCCAGCAGCCTAGCGGGAGCAGCAGATACGCAGTATTTT. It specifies CASSLAGAADTQYF.